The sequence of this TCR beta chain was determined in a study of blood T cell repertoires in COVID-19. Overall study context: The United States, Italy and Spain supplied acute and convalescent COVID-19 samples. The cDNA or gDNA used as material had been derived from T cells, B-cell-depleted T cells, or PBMCs.

Generated by immunoSEQ multiplex PCR, the TCRdb table keeps only in-frame clones and is missing some. The sample holds roughly 130,000 clones, about 79% seen once. The CDR3 runs to 13 residues. The germline V gene has CDR1 LNHDA and CDR2 SQIVND (reference sequence). The V segment lost 7 bases and the J segment 3 bases; nucleotides outside the gene matches: 3. V usage is TRBV19 and J usage is TRBJ2-1; 7 bases align to TRBD2. The sequenced material came from PBMCs or T cells enriched from blood (not recorded which). This TCR was sampled from a man in his forties or fifties who had recovered from COVID-19. The CDR3 loop reads CASTGLRYNEQFF. The CDR3 nucleotides read TGTGCCAGTACGGGACTACGCTACAATGAGCAGTTCTTC.